This TCR beta chain came from a study of CD8+ T cells in alopecia areata. The treatment was: oral pan-JAK inhibitor, 5-10 mg twice daily. The study team obtained lesional scalp punch biopsies and peripheral blood from alopecia areata patients. Sorting from PBMCs produced CD4+ and CD8+ T cells. As regards this clone: Its antigen remains unidentified.

Study results and caveats: TCR sharing was clearer in mice than between patients, perhaps partly owing to patient HLA diversity. Scalp sample sequencing also detects resident alphabeta T cells of normal skin.

V was clipped by 2 bases and J by 2 bases, with 13 bases between them. Germline V gene lookup returns CDR1 SGHTA and CDR2 FQGNSA. This CDR3 region has 15 residues. The sequencing template was cDNA reverse transcribed from extracted RNA. Sequencing was performed with immunoSEQ multiplex PCR; in TCRdb, only in-frame clones are kept and a portion is missing. The data contain under 200,000 clones, 55% to 75% of them singletons. The sequence was collected from a human donor with alopecia areata. The material sequenced was CD4+ T cells sorted from blood, taken at week 24, from a patient treated with tofacitinib. The genes are TRBV7-2 and TRBJ2-7; D remains unclear. The CDR3 reads CASSLLQIYPYEQYF. CDR3 sequence (DNA): TGTGCCAGCAGCTTATTACAGATCTACCCCTACGAGCAGTACTTC. The full variable domain, with the rest looked up from reference TRBV7-2 and TRBJ2-7, is GAGVSQSPSNKVTEKGKDVELRCDPISGHTALYWYRQSLGQGLEFLIYFQGNSAPDKSGLPSDRFSAERTGGSVSTLTIQRTQQEDSAVYLCASSLLQIYPYEQYFGPGTRLTVT.